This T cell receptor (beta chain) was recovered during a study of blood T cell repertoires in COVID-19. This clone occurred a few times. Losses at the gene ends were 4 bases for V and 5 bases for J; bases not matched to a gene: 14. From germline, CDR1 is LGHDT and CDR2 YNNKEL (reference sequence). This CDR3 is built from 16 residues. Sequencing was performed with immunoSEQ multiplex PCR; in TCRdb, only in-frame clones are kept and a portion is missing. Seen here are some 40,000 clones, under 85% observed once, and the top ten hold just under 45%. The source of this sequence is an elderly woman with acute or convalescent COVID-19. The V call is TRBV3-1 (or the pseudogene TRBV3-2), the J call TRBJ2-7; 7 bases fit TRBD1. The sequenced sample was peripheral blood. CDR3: CASSRRTGHGYDEQYF. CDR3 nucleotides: TGTGCCAGCAGCCGGAGGACAGGCCACGGTTACGACGAGCAGTACTTC.